The 8 T cell receptor beta chains listed next were all sequenced from one sample in a study of T-cell memory formation after mild COVID-19. TCRdb re-analysed the 5' RACE reads in MiXCR, keeping a single row per CDR3 protein. The repertoire consists of roughly 250,000 distinct CDR3 sequences, with roughly 15% occurring once and the leading ten covering approximately 3.5%. The sample consisted of PBMCs or a T cell subset sorted from them (not recorded which). The receptor set was obtained from a man aged 18 to 29 who had mild COVID-19 (a few samples of this study predate the infection). Cell type and time point are not known.

In its sample, this clonotype was seen a few times. This sequence joins TRBV5-8 and TRBJ2-7; D remains ambiguous. The V and J ends lost 4 bases and 7 bases respectively, with 18 bases between them. The CDR3 length is 14 residues. CDR1 is SGHTS and CDR2 is YDEGEE in the germline V gene. The CDR3 spells CASSVRTPTLEQYV. As DNA, the CDR3 is TGTGCCAGCAGCGTGCGGACCCCCACTCTAGAGCAGTACGTC.

This clonotype occurred a few times. The chain recombines TRBV7-9 with TRBJ2-2; D is unresolved. Germline-derived CDR1 and CDR2 are SEHNR and FQNEAQ (reference sequence). The length of the CDR3 is 15 residues. V lost 5 bases and J 0 bases, leaving 10 bases between the germline ends. CDR3 in DNA: TGTGCCAGCAGCACCGTGGCGACGAACACCGGGGAGCTGTTTTTT. It translates to CASSTVATNTGELFF.

A few counts support this clonotype. The V call is TRBV7-2, the J call TRBJ2-5, with D unresolved. The CDR3 sequence is 18 residues long. Germline CDR1 is SGHTA and CDR2 is FQGNSA. Trimming cost V 2 bases and J 2 bases, with 21 bases left between them. CDR3 protein: CASSLIPPETDRQETQYF. DNA of the CDR3: TGTGCCAGCAGCTTAATCCCCCCCGAGACGGACCGACAAGAGACCCAGTACTTC.

This clonotype was seen a handful of times. The rearrangement uses TRBV5-1 and TRBJ2-2; no clear D gene. This CDR3 has 15 amino acids. The germline V and J ends were trimmed by 0 bases and 7 bases, with 13 bases remaining between them. Per the germline V gene, CDR1 is SGHRS and CDR2 is YFSETQ. The CDR3 DNA sequence: TGCGCCAGCAGCTTGGGAACGCCGGAGAGCGGGGAGCTGTTTTTT. As protein: CASSLGTPESGELFF.

The table lists this clonotype with a few counts. This sequence joins TRBV9 and TRBJ2-1; 9 bases map to TRBD1. The germline V gene encodes CDR1 SGDLS and CDR2 YYNGEE. J gave up 8 bases and V 3 bases, and 6 bases lay outside the gene matches. This CDR3 has 14 amino acids. The CDR3 region is CASSAEGTGHEQFF. DNA for the CDR3: TGTGCCAGCAGCGCCGAGGGGACAGGGCATGAGCAGTTCTTC.

The CDR3 reads CASSQEASTDTQYF. CDR3 nucleotide sequence: TGTGCCAGCAGCCAAGAGGCTAGCACAGATACGCAGTATTTT. The chain joins TRBV3-1 to TRBJ2-3; no definite D call. Trimming left V 0 bases short and J 0 bases short, with 4 bases between. The CDR3 has 14 amino acids. The V gene's germline CDR1 is LGHDT and CDR2 YNNKEL (reference sequence).

This clonotype was seen once. V usage is TRBV7-2 and J usage is TRBJ1-2, with 7 bases matching TRBD1. V dropped 5 bases and J dropped 8; count of bases not matched to a gene: 14. CDR3 size: 15 residues. Germline values: CDR1 SGHTA, CDR2 FQGNSA. The CDR3 sequence: CASSPDRDGAGGYTF. The CDR3 DNA follows: TGTGCCAGCAGCCCTGACAGGGACGGGGCGGGGGGCTACACCTTC.

The chain combines TRBV2 with TRBJ2-3; no reliable D call. With 7 bases removed from V and 4 bases from J, the gap between germline ends came to 18 bases. Germline assignment: CDR1 SNHLY and CDR2 FYNNEI. The CDR3 is 15 residues long. The CDR3 nucleotides read TGTGCCAGCAAGAGCGACCGCCGAGGCGCAGATACGCAGTATTTT. This translates into CASKSDRRGADTQYF.